Below, 27 T cell receptor beta chains from the same sample are listed, as sequenced in a study of T cells in Graves' hyperthyroidism and ophthalmopathy. RNA transcripts yielded amplified TCR beta CDR3 regions. The study used the HTBI primer set for a first-round RT-PCR of the TCR CDR3. Each CDR3 protein is one row after TCRdb ran MiXCR on the multiplex PCR reads. There are 650,000 to 700,000 distinct CDR3 sequences in the sample; 17% occur only once, and around 15% lies in the top ten. Sequencing was done on a sample of blood. These receptors were collected from a man in his fifties with Graves' hyperthyroidism.

This clonotype was detected many times. CDR3 sequence (DNA): TGTGCCAGCAGTGAACAGGGAACTAGCACAGATACGCAGTATTTT. This gives the protein CASSEQGTSTDTQYF. The V gene is TRBV2, the J gene TRBJ2-3; TRBD1 is a possible D gene (5 bases). V was shortened by 2 bases and J by 0 bases, with 9 bases between the two germline ends. The germline V gene encodes CDR1 SNHLY and CDR2 FYNNEI. This CDR3 has 15 residues.

Points on this clonotype: No DNA is shown, since the ends of the CDR3 on it are uncertain; the CDR3 is the one TCRdb lists. This chain connects TRBV19 to TRBJ2-4; no check of the table's D call, TRBD2, against the DNA was made. Germline CDR1 and CDR2: LNHDA and SQIVND (reference sequence). The CDR3 has 17 amino acids, counting both end residues. Here the CDR3 reads CASSTSGGVLAKNIQYF.

In its sample, this clonotype was seen many times. V and J are TRBV7-2 and TRBJ2-5; D gene uncertain. This CDR3 has 13 residues. CDR1 is SGHTA, CDR2 FQGNSA, per germline. V lost 5 bases, J lost 7 bases, and 14 bases lay in between. The CDR3 coding sequence is TGTGCCAGCAGCCCAACCACCTTAGGGACCCAGTACTTC. The encoded protein is CASSPTTLGTQYF.

This clonotype appeared many times. The chain employs TRBV11-2 and TRBJ2-3; 7 positions agree with TRBD2. This CDR3 has 16 residues. The ends lost 1 base at V and 3 bases at J; junction bases unmatched: 7. Germline assignment: CDR1 SGHAT and CDR2 FQNNGV. The CDR3 sequence: CASSLVPSGATDTQYF. CDR3 DNA sequence: TGTGCCAGCAGCTTAGTTCCTAGCGGAGCAACAGATACGCAGTATTTT.

Of note for this clonotype: One end of the junction is discordant with germline, which a read error may explain. V and J are TRBV28 and TRBJ1-5; D is undetermined. This CDR3 contains 14 residues. CDR1 MDHEN and CDR2 SYDVKM come from the germline V gene. The CDR3 region has the DNA TGTGCCAGCAGTTTGCGGAATAGCAATCGGCCCCAGCATTTT. It specifies CASSLRNSNRPQHF.

This chain links TRBV28 with TRBJ1-4; 11 bases are shared with TRBD1. Germline CDR1 reads MDHEN; CDR2 reads SYDVKM. After removal of 7 bases from V and 0 bases from J, the junction contained 10 bases not matched to a gene. This CDR3 is 18 amino acids long. Here the CDR3 DNA reads TGTGCCAGCACTCCCTGGGACAGGGGGGCATCAACTAATGAAAAACTGTTTTTT. Residues: CASTPWDRGASTNEKLFF.

V usage is TRBV18 and J usage is TRBJ2-7; no definite D call. Germline CDR1 KGHSH, CDR2 LQKENI. This CDR3 has 14 amino acids. The V and J ends lost 4 bases and 7 bases respectively, with 17 bases between them. CDR3 amino acids: CASSLREGSPEQYF. The CDR3 bases are TGTGCCAGCTCACTACGTGAAGGGTCCCCGGAGCAGTACTTC. Together with reference TRBV18 and TRBJ2-7, the CDR3 gives the full variable domain: NAGVMQNPRHLVRRRGQEARLRCSPMKGHSHVYWYRQLPEEGLKFMVYLQKENIIDESGMPKERFSAEFPKEGPSILRIQQVVRGDSAAYFCASSLREGSPEQYFGPGTRLTVT.

The table lists this clonotype with many counts. The V and J genes are TRBV2 and TRBJ2-1; 10 bases line up with TRBD1. With V trimmed by 6 bases and J by 7 bases, 12 bases remained unmatched. This CDR3 is built from 16 residues. Germline V lookup: CDR1 SNHLY, CDR2 FYNNEI. The CDR3 protein is CASRKSVGTGANEQFF. CDR3 DNA: TGTGCCAGCAGGAAAAGCGTAGGGACAGGGGCGAATGAGCAGTTCTTC.

This chain uses TRBV6-1 with TRBJ2-3, with 8 bases that match TRBD2. CDR3 length equals 16 residues. V lost 7 bases to trimming and J lost 4 bases; unmatched junction nucleotides: 13. Looked up from germline, CDR1 is MNHNS and CDR2 is SASEGT. CDR3 loop: CASINGREGRADTQYF. CDR3 DNA sequence: TGTGCCAGCATAAACGGACGGGAGGGCCGCGCAGATACGCAGTATTTT.

This clonotype was counted at least ten times. The CDR3 DNA follows: TGTGCCAGCAGTTACGGGACTAGCGGGAGTACGCAGTATTTT. This sequence encodes CASSYGTSGSTQYF. The V call is TRBV6-2 or TRBV6-3, the J call TRBJ2-3, with TRBD2 matching 14 bases. CDR3 length equals 14 residues. V dropped 2 bases and J dropped 8; count of bases not matched to a gene: 0. Germline values: CDR1 MNHEY, CDR2 SVGEGT.

This clonotype has just a few counts. The V call is TRBV7-6, the J call TRBJ2-5; D is uncertain. The CDR3 has 15 amino acids. The V and J ends lost 1 base and 2 bases respectively, with 11 bases between them. From germline, CDR1 is SGHVS and CDR2 FNYEAQ. Written as DNA, the CDR3 is TGTGCCAGCAGCTTAGGAACCCGCGCTCAAGAGACCCAGTACTTC. Translating gives CASSLGTRAQETQYF.

This clonotype came up a few times. This chain links TRBV28 with TRBJ2-7; no clear D. Germline V CDR1 and CDR2: MDHEN, SYDVKM. Trimming pared 3 bases from V and 6 bases from J, leaving 15 bases between. There are 14 residues in the CDR3. The CDR3 sequence: CASSFGSSPSEQYF. CDR3 DNA: TGTGCCAGCAGTTTTGGGTCAAGTCCCTCCGAGCAGTACTTC. The full variable domain, with the rest looked up from reference TRBV28 and TRBJ2-7, is DVKVTQSSRYLVKRTGEKVFLECVQDMDHENMFWYRQDPGLGLRLIYFSYDVKMKEKGDIPEGYSVSREKKERFSLILESASTNQTSMYLCASSFGSSPSEQYFGPGTRLTVT.

This clonotype was detected a few times. The chain has TRBV28 and TRBJ2-7; 16 bases are shared with TRBD2. The junction had 10 bases not matched to a gene; V was cut back by 4 bases and J by 1 base. The CDR3 sequence is 19 residues long. Germline loops: CDR1 MDHEN, CDR2 SYDVKM. The CDR3 nucleotides are TGTGCCAGCAGTTCTCCGGGACTAGCGGGAGGGGGGAGGTCCTACGAGCAGTACTTC. The encoded protein is CASSSPGLAGGGRSYEQYF.

This clonotype was counted ten times or more. V gene TRBV2 combines with J gene TRBJ2-1; TRBD2 aligns across 14 bases. V shed 4 bases, J shed 4 bases, and the junction held 3 bases outside the gene matches. CDR1 is SNHLY, CDR2 FYNNEI, per germline. The CDR3 has 16 amino acids. The CDR3 loop reads CASSGGLAGAYNEQFF. In nucleotides, the CDR3 is TGTGCCAGCAGTGGGGGACTAGCGGGAGCTTACAATGAGCAGTTCTTC.

The genes are TRBV19 and TRBJ1-5, with TRBD1 identical over 7 bases. Germline-derived CDR1 and CDR2 are LNHDA and SQIVND (reference sequence). With V trimmed by 4 bases and J by 0 bases, 9 bases remained unmatched. The CDR3 has 17 amino acids. The CDR3 protein is CASSSGRDSLSNQPQHF. The CDR3 bases are TGTGCCAGTAGTAGCGGGCGGGACAGCCTTAGCAATCAGCCCCAGCATTTT.

This clonotype has a handful of counts. V usage is TRBV29-1 and J usage is TRBJ2-5, with 16 nucleotides matching TRBD2. Germline CDR1 is SQVTM and CDR2 is ANQGSEA. The CDR3 sequence is 18 residues long. The ends lost 0 bases at V and 4 bases at J; junction bases unmatched: 8. This chain's CDR3 is CSVEDRGLAGGPVETQYF. CDR3 sequence (DNA): TGCAGCGTTGAAGATCGGGGACTAGCGGGAGGGCCGGTAGAGACCCAGTACTTC.

This clonotype was counted only a few times. The J gene is TRBJ2-2, the V gene TRBV25-1, with D possibly matching TRBD2 (5 bases). V was pared by 6 bases and J by 0 bases, with 8 bases between. Looked up from germline, CDR1 is MGHDK and CDR2 is SYGVNS. This CDR3 contains 14 residues. The DNA for the CDR3 is TGTGCCAGCAGGGGGAGATCGAACACCGGGGAGCTGTTTTTT. Amino acid sequence: CASRGRSNTGELFF.

This clonotype was observed once. At one of its ends the junction is not consistent with the germline gene, which may arise from a read error. J is TRBJ2-7 and V is TRBV27; D is perhaps TRBD1 or TRBD2 (5 bases each). This CDR3 is 14 amino acids long. Germline V gene data show CDR1 as MNHEY and CDR2 as SMNVEV (reference sequence). CDR3: CTSSSRETEYEQYF. The DNA for the CDR3 is TGTACCAGCAGTTCCAGGGAGACAGAATACGAGCAGTACTTC.

In its sample, this clonotype was seen many times. The rearrangement joins TRBV2 to TRBJ1-1; D gene ambiguous. From germline, CDR1 is SNHLY and CDR2 FYNNEI. The germline V and J ends were trimmed by 0 bases and 0 bases, with 5 bases remaining between them. CDR3 length: 14 amino acids. Here the CDR3 reads CASSEARLNTEAFF. CDR3 DNA: TGTGCCAGCAGTGAAGCCAGGCTGAACACTGAAGCTTTCTTT.

CDR3 residues: CASSRTPANTGELFF. As DNA, the CDR3 is TGTGCCAGCAGCCGGACACCGGCGAACACCGGGGAGCTGTTTTTT. The chain combines TRBV12-3 or TRBV12-4 with TRBJ2-2, with D perhaps matching TRBD1 (5 bases). This CDR3 has 15 amino acids. V was clipped by 6 bases and J by 0 bases, with 11 bases between them.

In this sample, this clonotype turned up a few times. The rearrangement links TRBV28 to TRBJ2-3; perhaps TRBD2 as D (5 bases). Germline CDR1 reads MDHEN; CDR2 reads SYDVKM. This CDR3 region has 15 residues. Trimming removed 2 bases from V and 6 bases from J, with 15 bases in between. The CDR3 nucleotides read TGTGCCAGCAGTTTAAGTGGGAGAGGGCGGGATACGCAGTATTTT. This translates into CASSLSGRGRDTQYF.

This clonotype has at least ten counts. J is TRBJ2-7 and V is TRBV28; tentatively, D is TRBD1 or TRBD2 (5 bases each). Trimming pared 1 base from V and 1 base from J, leaving 11 bases between. The CDR3 length is 15 residues. Germline V CDR1 and CDR2: MDHEN, SYDVKM. CDR3 region: CASSLSRDASYEQYF. DNA for the CDR3: TGTGCCAGCAGTTTATCCCGGGACGCTTCCTACGAGCAGTACTTC.

The V call is TRBV6-1, the J call TRBJ2-5; D call uncertain. The germline V gene encodes CDR1 MNHNS and CDR2 SASEGT. The V gene lost 7 bases and the J gene lost 2 bases, with 17 bases spanning the gap. This CDR3 is built from 15 residues. The CDR3 sequence: CASTVLMNHQETQYF. Written as DNA, the CDR3 is TGTGCCAGCACGGTACTAATGAACCATCAAGAGACCCAGTACTTC.

This clonotype was counted ten times or more. The genes are TRBV27 and TRBJ2-3; 8 positions agree with TRBD2. Losses at the gene ends were 5 bases for V and 5 bases for J; bases not matched to a gene: 18. CDR3 length: 18 residues. Germline V gene lookup returns CDR1 MNHEY and CDR2 SMNVEV (reference sequence). CDR3 sequence: CASSRRFQAGEGLDTQYF. DNA for the CDR3: TGTGCCAGCAGTCGGAGATTCCAAGCGGGAGAGGGTTTAGATACGCAGTATTTT.

This clonotype has just a few counts. The rearrangement uses TRBV6-4 and TRBJ2-3; D might be TRBD2 (6 bases). The germline V gene encodes CDR1 MRHNA and CDR2 SNTAGT. The CDR3 sequence is 14 residues long. The ends were cut back, 0 bases at V and 4 bases at J, with 8 bases in the middle. CDR3 in amino acids: CASSDSASADTQYF. CDR3 in DNA: TGTGCCAGCAGTGACTCAGCTAGCGCAGATACGCAGTATTTT.

This clonotype was counted ten times or more. The chain uses TRBV2 and TRBJ2-3; D unclear. Deletions cut 4 bases from V and 6 bases from J, with 23 bases between. Germline V CDR1 and CDR2: SNHLY, FYNNEI. The CDR3 runs to 17 residues. The CDR3 DNA reads TGTGCCAGCAGTGGGATCCTAGGATTCAGCGCCGATGATACGCAGTATTTT. Protein: CASSGILGFSADDTQYF.

This clonotype occurred a few times. This chain connects TRBV28 to TRBJ2-7, with 9 bases aligning to TRBD2. Germline V CDR1 and CDR2: MDHEN, SYDVKM. V was clipped by 7 bases and J by 2 bases; unmatched bases: 6. CDR3 size: 14 residues. This chain's CDR3 is CASTVREGPYEQYF. CDR3 in DNA: TGTGCCAGCACGGTGCGGGAGGGCCCCTACGAGCAGTACTTC. Filled out from reference TRBV28 and TRBJ2-7, the complete variable domain reads DVKVTQSSRYLVKRTGEKVFLECVQDMDHENMFWYRQDPGLGLRLIYFSYDVKMKEKGDIPEGYSVSREKKERFSLILESASTNQTSMYLCASTVREGPYEQYFGPGTRLTVT.